These 4 T cell receptor beta chains originate from one sample sequenced in a study of shared clonotypes between healthy human individuals. The protocol was immunoSEQ multiplex PCR, while the TCRdb copy is restricted to in-frame clones and leaves out a portion. The table records around 700,000 clones, 72% of them present only once. The specimen was memory CD4+ T cells sorted from blood. Subset noted: CD45RA-negative fraction. The receptor source for this set is a woman younger than 45 in good health.

The chain couples TRBV5-1 to TRBJ2-1; D may be TRBD2 (6 bases). Germline V lookup: CDR1 SGHRS, CDR2 YFSETQ. The V and J ends lost 5 bases and 5 bases respectively, with 17 bases between them. The CDR3 length is 15 residues. The DNA for the CDR3 is TGCGCCAGCAGACCACGCTCGGGAGCCAACAATGAGCAGTTCTTC. Translation: CASRPRSGANNEQFF.

This chain links TRBV10-1 with TRBJ2-3; TRBD1 agrees at 7 bases. Germline CDR1 is WNHNN and CDR2 is SYGVQD (reference sequence). Unmatched junction bases numbered 5, after V lost 8 bases and J lost 0 bases. This CDR3 comprises 14 residues. The CDR3 sequence is CASAGGPSTDTQYF. The CDR3 DNA follows: TGCGCCAGCGCAGGGGGACCAAGCACAGATACGCAGTATTTT.

This chain links TRBV29-1 with TRBJ2-6; D uncertain. The CDR3 has 12 amino acids. V was pared by 4 bases and J by 2 bases, with 3 bases between. From germline, CDR1 is SQVTM and CDR2 ANQGSEA. The CDR3 nucleotides read TGCAGCGTTGTTACTGGGGCCAACGTCCTGACTTTC. Protein sequence: CSVVTGANVLTF.

The chain employs TRBV7-2 and TRBJ2-1; D is undetermined. This CDR3 region has 13 residues. V shed 3 bases and J shed 5 bases, with 8 bases lying between them. Germline CDR1 SGHTA, CDR2 FQGNSA. As DNA, the CDR3 is TGTGCCAGCAGCTTCATCTACGACAATGAGCAGTTCTTC. It yields the protein CASSFIYDNEQFF.